These 12 T cell receptor beta chains originate from one sample sequenced in a study of T cells and Merkel cell carcinoma outcomes (dated by TCRdb to the early 2020s). The receptor library was made with the immunoSEQ multiplex PCR assay. The clones in this table, taken by TCRdb from immuneACCESS, are in-frame only. Not every clone is retained; where verified, under half of the shortfall comes from an unresolved V gene, and the cause of the rest is unknown. The table for this sample lists about 15,000 clones; 80% to 90% of them were counted only once. Of the sample, around 10% is held by the ten largest clones. The sample consisted of tumor tissue from Merkel cell carcinoma. These receptors were obtained from a human donor with Merkel cell carcinoma.

The V call is TRBV7-9, the J call TRBJ2-1, with TRBD2 matching 7 bases. Germline CDR1 is SEHNR and CDR2 is FQNEAQ (reference sequence). The junction had 9 bases not matched to a gene; V was cut back by 5 bases and J by 8 bases. The CDR3 extends over 14 amino acids. Here the CDR3 DNA reads TGTGCCAGCAGCGATAGGGAGGGTATCCATGAGCAGTTCTTC. Translation gives CASSDREGIHEQFF.

About this clone itself: A read error may account for a junction end that differs from germline. The CDR3 bases are TGTGTCAGCAGCCCCTCCGGGACAGGCCAAAGGGAGCAGTACTTC. Translation: CVSSPSGTGQREQYF. This chain joins TRBV25-1 and TRBJ2-7; TRBD1 agrees at 8 bases. Germline V lookup: CDR1 MGHDK, CDR2 SYGVNS. CDR3 size: 15 residues.

J is TRBJ2-7 and V is TRBV5-8, with TRBD1 matching 7 bases. This CDR3 comprises 14 residues. V shed 4 bases and J 6 bases; nucleotides not matched to a gene: 10. Per the germline V gene, CDR1 is SGHTS and CDR2 is YDEGEE. The CDR3 nucleotides are TGTGCCAGCAGCCTACAGGGGTCCGTCAGCGAGCAGTACTTC. Protein: CASSLQGSVSEQYF.

This clone turned up a few times. J is TRBJ1-3 and V is TRBV7-8, with D tentatively TRBD1 (6 bases). V was clipped by 0 bases and J by 3 bases, with 12 bases between them. CDR1 SGHVS and CDR2 FQNEAQ come from the germline V gene. CDR3 length equals 16 residues. The DNA for the CDR3 is TGTGCCAGCAGCTTAGCAGGGGGATCCATTGGAAACACCATATATTTT. This sequence encodes CASSLAGGSIGNTIYF.

The chain uses TRBV6-5 and TRBJ2-7, with 7 bases matching TRBD1. CDR1 MNHEY and CDR2 SVGAGI come from the germline V gene. Trimming removed 6 bases from V and 7 bases from J; junction bases left unmatched: 12. CDR3 length equals 14 residues. The CDR3 loop reads CASRNRGSGGEQYF. The CDR3 DNA follows: TGTGCCAGCAGGAACAGGGGAAGCGGCGGGGAGCAGTACTTC.

On this clone itself: The junction differs from germline at one of its ends, possibly a read error. The chain is built from TRBV7-7 and TRBJ2-1; either TRBD1 or TRBD2 may supply D (5 bases each). The germline CDR1 and CDR2 sequences are SSHAT and FNYEAQ (reference sequence). CDR3 length: 14 residues. This CDR3 is CASSLGTHRDEQFF. In DNA form, the CDR3 reads TGTGCTAGCAGTCTCGGGACCCATCGGGATGAGCAGTTCTTC.

This chain connects TRBV5-1 to TRBJ1-1; TRBD1 matches at 8 bases. The germline gives CDR1 SGHRS, CDR2 YFSETQ. The length of the CDR3 is 15 residues. J was trimmed by 4 bases and V by 4 bases; bases with no gene match: 9. For the CDR3, the DNA is TGCGCCAGCAGCATTCGGACAGGGATTGGCACTGAAGCTTTCTTT. It encodes CASSIRTGIGTEAFF.

The chain recombines TRBV29-1 with TRBJ1-1, with D tentatively TRBD1 (6 bases). Germline V gene lookup returns CDR1 SQVTM and CDR2 ANQGSEA. This CDR3 is built from 12 residues. V was trimmed by 7 bases and J by 2 bases, leaving 11 bases between them. The CDR3 nucleotides read TGCAGCGCCGACAGGACCAACACTGAAGCTTTCTTT. Translating gives CSADRTNTEAFF. The entire variable domain, with the rest obtained from reference TRBV29-1 and TRBJ1-1, is as follows: SAVISQKPSRDICQRGTSLTIQCQVDSQVTMMFWYRQQPGQSLTLIATANQGSEATYESGFVIDKFPISRPNLTFSTLTVSNMSPEDSSIYLCSADRTNTEAFFGQGTRLTVV.

DNA of the CDR3: TGTGCCAGCAGTGAGTACAGGGATCAGACCCAGTACTTC. This gives the protein CASSEYRDQTQYF. V is TRBV2 and J is TRBJ2-5; D may be TRBD1 (6 bases). Germline lookup yields CDR1 SNHLY and CDR2 FYNNEI. The CDR3 contains 13 residues. The V and J ends lost 3 bases and 6 bases respectively, with 11 bases between them.

The chain employs TRBV30 and TRBJ2-7, with 9 nucleotides matching TRBD1. CDR1 and CDR2 (germline): GTSNPN, SVGIG (reference sequence). The V and J ends lost 2 bases and 9 bases, in that order; junction bases with no gene match: 5. The CDR3 extends over 12 amino acids. The CDR3 coding sequence is TGTGCCTGGAGTCGGGACAGGGATGTGCAGTACTTC. Translated, it gives CAWSRDRDVQYF.

The CDR3 protein is CASSLSDSEQYF. CDR3 bases: TGTGCCAGCAGCTTGAGTGACTCGGAGCAGTACTTC. V gene TRBV5-4 combines with J gene TRBJ2-7; D call uncertain. The germline gives CDR1 SGHNT, CDR2 YYREEE (reference sequence). V was trimmed by 1 base and J by 7 bases, leaving 9 bases between them. CDR3 length: 12 residues.

The CDR3 loop is CASSGGPSTDTQYF. CDR3 nucleotide sequence: TGTGCCAGCTCCGGGGGACCAAGCACAGATACGCAGTATTTT. The V call is TRBV2, the J call TRBJ2-3; a possible D gene is TRBD2 (6 bases). Trimming removed 8 bases at V and 0 bases at J, with 12 bases between. The CDR3 runs to 14 residues. The V gene's germline CDR1 is SNHLY and CDR2 FYNNEI.